Given below is one T cell receptor (beta chain) in context. Antigen unknown. Germline V gene lookup returns CDR1 SGHTA and CDR2 FQGNSA. This CDR3 contains 14 residues. The V segment lost 3 bases and the J segment 4 bases; nucleotides outside the gene matches: 4. Each CDR3 protein gets one entry after TCRdb re-called the 5' RACE reads with MiXCR. The sample lists about 89,000 distinct CDR3 sequences, 27% occurring once. The record originates from a study of CD8 T cells in ankylosing spondylitis. The study, taken as a whole, reports: Ankylosing spondylitis blood seemed to carry a telltale TCR beta motif made of fewer than 10 highly homologous variants.

The sample was blood, either unsorted or a sorted T cell fraction (not recorded which). This sequence was found in a male donor with ankylosing spondylitis or in good health (not recorded which). This chain connects TRBV7-2 to TRBJ1-2; 8 positions match TRBD1. The CDR3 coding sequence is TGTGCCAGCAGCTTCCCCAGGGGGCCCTATGGCTACACCTTC. Translated: CASSFPRGPYGYTF.